Below are 21 T cell receptor beta chains sequenced from a single sample in a study of blood T cell repertoires in COVID-19. Assay: immunoSEQ multiplex PCR; the TCRdb copy retains only in-frame clones and omits some. The table shows some 24,000 clones, with more than 75% occurring only once. The sequenced sample consisted of peripheral blood. These receptors were taken from a man in his fifties or sixties with active COVID-19.

The V gene is TRBV7-8, the J gene TRBJ1-1; 7 bases line up with TRBD1. The germline CDR1 and CDR2 sequences are SGHVS and FQNEAQ. The CDR3 sequence is 14 residues long. V was pared by 2 bases and J by 7 bases, with 7 bases of the junction left unmatched. CDR3 sequence (DNA): TGTGCCAGCAGCTTAATGGGACAGTCTAATGAAGCTTTCTTT. Its protein product is CASSLMGQSNEAFF.

CDR3 amino acids: CASSPKDRAYEQYF. The DNA of the CDR3 is TGTGCCAGCTCACCGAAGGACAGGGCGTACGAGCAGTACTTC. This sequence joins TRBV18 and TRBJ2-7; 8 bases are a match to TRBD1. CDR1 and CDR2 from the germline V gene are KGHSH and LQKENI. V shed 3 bases and J 4 bases; nucleotides not matched to a gene: 5. CDR3 length: 14 amino acids.

The chain is built from TRBV5-6 and TRBJ2-1; 8 bases are a match to TRBD1. V shed 3 bases and J 8 bases; nucleotides not matched to a gene: 10. In germline, CDR1 is SGHDT, CDR2 YYEEEE. CDR3 length equals 15 residues. CDR3 nucleotides: TGTGCCAGCAGCTCAGGGACAGGATGGGGCGATGAGCAGTTCTTC. This translates into CASSSGTGWGDEQFF.

The chain carries TRBV5-6 and TRBJ2-1, with 7 nucleotides matching TRBD2. Germline V CDR1 and CDR2: SGHDT, YYEEEE. The J segment lost 5 bases and the V segment lost 3 bases, leaving 8 bases of the junction unmatched. This CDR3 region has 15 residues. For the CDR3, the DNA is TGTGCCAGCAGCTGGCCCGGGACTATGCACAATGAGCAGTTCTTC. This gives the protein CASSWPGTMHNEQFF.

V and J are TRBV5-4 and TRBJ2-1; 8 bases align to TRBD2. The V gene's germline CDR1 is SGHNT and CDR2 YYREEE (reference sequence). CDR3 length: 14 amino acids. V was clipped by 3 bases and J by 6 bases; unmatched bases: 5. CDR3 sequence (DNA): TGTGCCAGCAGCTCCGGGACTAGGGGCAATGAGCAGTTCTTC. Translating it yields CASSSGTRGNEQFF.

The chain couples TRBV14 to TRBJ1-5; D gene unclear. Germline CDR1 SGHDN, CDR2 FVKESK. Trimming shortened V by 4 bases and J by 6 bases, and 10 bases separated the two germline ends. This CDR3 comprises 13 residues. CDR3 nucleotides: TGTGCCAGCAGCCCGCGGCACGGTCAGCCCCAGCATTTT. This codes for CASSPRHGQPQHF. Full variable domain (rest looked up from reference TRBV14 and TRBJ1-5): EAGVTQFPSHSVIEKGQTVTLRCDPISGHDNLYWYRRVMGKEIKFLLHFVKESKQDESGMPNNRFLAERTGGTYSTLKVQPAELEDSGVYFCASSPRHGQPQHFGDGTRLSIL.

The chain recombines TRBV7-9 with TRBJ1-2; the D gene is possibly TRBD1 (5 bases). Trimming shortened V by 2 bases and J by 4 bases, and 11 bases separated the two germline ends. CDR1 and CDR2 from the germline V gene are SEHNR and FQNEAQ (reference sequence). The CDR3 loop spans 14 amino acids. Here the CDR3 DNA reads TGTGCCAGCAGCTTACGTGGGCAGGGCTATGGCTACACCTTC. Translating gives CASSLRGQGYGYTF.

The chain is built from TRBV28 and TRBJ2-1; perhaps TRBD1 as D (5 bases). CDR1 MDHEN and CDR2 SYDVKM come from the germline V gene. Between the trimmed V and J ends, which lost 2 bases and 5 bases, there was a span of 7 bases. The CDR3 covers 13 residues. CDR3 in amino acids: CASSLLQDNEQFF. CDR3 coding DNA: TGTGCCAGCAGTTTACTACAGGACAATGAGCAGTTCTTC. Using reference TRBV28 and TRBJ2-1 for the parts outside the CDR3, the full variable domain is DVKVTQSSRYLVKRTGEKVFLECVQDMDHENMFWYRQDPGLGLRLIYFSYDVKMKEKGDIPEGYSVSREKKERFSLILESASTNQTSMYLCASSLLQDNEQFFGPGTRLTVL.

The V gene is TRBV19, the J gene TRBJ1-1; TRBD1 matches 8 bases. The V gene's germline CDR1 is LNHDA and CDR2 SQIVND (reference sequence). This CDR3 contains 15 residues. V was clipped by 3 bases and J by 1 base; unmatched bases: 4. The CDR3 DNA sequence: TGTGCCAGTAGTATTTTCGGGACAGGGAACACTGAAGCTTTCTTT. It yields the protein CASSIFGTGNTEAFF. Drawing the rest from reference TRBV19 and TRBJ1-1, the complete variable domain is DGGITQSPKYLFRKEGQNVTLSCEQNLNHDAMYWYRQDPGQGLRLIYYSQIVNDFQKGDIAEGYSVSREKKESFPLTVTSAQKNPTAFYLCASSIFGTGNTEAFFGQGTRLTVV.

This clone was observed a single time. The V gene is TRBV7-8, the J gene TRBJ2-3; a possible D gene is TRBD2 (6 bases). V lost 2 bases and J 6 bases, leaving 18 bases between the germline ends. Germline values: CDR1 SGHVS, CDR2 FQNEAQ. The CDR3 has 16 residues. CDR3 in DNA: TGTGCCAGCAGCTTATCAGTTTGGAGGGAGCCGGATACGCAGTATTTT. It translates to CASSLSVWREPDTQYF.

In DNA form, the CDR3 reads TGCGCCAGCAGCCAAGGAGCGGGGGGCCCACAAGAGACCCAGTACTTC. Protein: CASSQGAGGPQETQYF. The chain recombines TRBV4-1 with TRBJ2-5; 9 nucleotides line up with TRBD2. The CDR3 length is 16 residues. V dropped 1 base and J dropped 2; count of bases not matched to a gene: 5. Germline lookup yields CDR1 MGHRA and CDR2 YSYEKL.

This chain joins TRBV19 and TRBJ1-5, with TRBD1 identical over 7 bases. V was pared by 5 bases and J by 5 bases, with 6 bases of the junction left unmatched. The CDR3 consists of 14 residues. Germline assignment: CDR1 LNHDA and CDR2 SQIVND (reference sequence). The CDR3 loop is CASSRDRVYQPQHF. Here the CDR3 DNA reads TGTGCCAGTAGTCGAGACAGGGTCTATCAGCCCCAGCATTTT.

The chain couples TRBV10-1 to TRBJ2-7; 7 bases match TRBD1. The CDR3 covers 16 residues. Germline assignment: CDR1 WNHNN and CDR2 SYGVQD (reference sequence). The trim removed 3 bases at V and 5 bases at J, leaving 13 bases unmatched. The CDR3 region is CASSETSGTELNEQYF. CDR3 sequence (DNA): TGCGCCAGCAGTGAAACCTCCGGGACAGAATTAAACGAGCAGTACTTC.

The J gene is TRBJ1-4, the V gene TRBV4-1; D might be TRBD1 (6 bases). The V gene's germline CDR1 is MGHRA and CDR2 YSYEKL. The CDR3 consists of 14 residues. The V gene lost 3 bases and the J gene lost 4 bases, with 9 bases spanning the gap. The DNA for the CDR3 is TGCGCCAGCAGCCATAGCAGGGGTAATGAAAAACTGTTTTTT. Residues: CASSHSRGNEKLFF.

This clone was detected only a few times. V and J are TRBV9 and TRBJ2-1; maybe TRBD2 (6 bases). The CDR3 runs 14 residues. The germline V gene has CDR1 SGDLS and CDR2 YYNGEE. V dropped 0 bases and J dropped 6 bases, with 10 bases sitting between them. The chain's CDR3 is CASSVGPGGNEQFF. The DNA of the CDR3 is TGTGCCAGCAGCGTAGGTCCCGGGGGCAATGAGCAGTTCTTC. Full variable domain (missing parts from reference TRBV9 and TRBJ2-1): DSGVTQTPKHLITATGQRVTLRCSPRSGDLSVYWYQQSLDQGLQFLIQYYNGEERAKGNILERFSAQQFPDLHSELNLSSLELGDSALYFCASSVGPGGNEQFFGPGTRLTVL.

This rearrangement joins TRBV11-3 to TRBJ1-3; TRBD1 matches 8 bases. CDR3 length equals 16 residues. With 5 bases clipped from V and 2 bases from J, the junction kept 8 bases outside the gene matches. The V gene's germline CDR1 is SGHNT and CDR2 YENEEA. As DNA, the CDR3 is TGTGCCAGCAGCAACCCGGACAGGGCCACTGGAAACACCATATATTTT. This sequence encodes CASSNPDRATGNTIYF. The full variable domain, in which reference TRBV11-3 and TRBJ1-3 provide the parts outside the CDR3, is EAGVVQSPRYKIIEKKQPVAFWCNPISGHNTLYWYLQNLGQGPELLIRYENEEAVDDSQLPKDRFSAERLKGVDSTLKIQPAELGDSAVYLCASSNPDRATGNTIYFGEGSWLTVV.

V usage is TRBV5-1 and J usage is TRBJ2-7; no reliable D call. The germline gives CDR1 SGHRS, CDR2 YFSETQ. Trimming took off 0 bases at V and 2 bases at J, with 12 bases between the two ends. The CDR3 length is 15 residues. The CDR3 bases are TGCGCCAGCAGCTTGGCCGTTACGGGTACCTACGAGCAGTACTTC. It translates to CASSLAVTGTYEQYF. Full variable domain (rest looked up from reference TRBV5-1 and TRBJ2-7): KAGVTQTPRYLIKTRGQQVTLSCSPISGHRSVSWYQQTPGQGLQFLFEYFSETQRNKGNFPGRFSGRQFSNSRSEMNVSTLELGDSALYLCASSLAVTGTYEQYFGPGTRLTVT.

This chain uses TRBV15 with TRBJ1-4, with D perhaps TRBD1 (6 bases). The V end lost 0 bases, the J end lost 6 bases, and 14 bases lay between the germline ends. The CDR3 spans 16 residues. Germline assignment: CDR1 LNHNV and CDR2 YYDKDF (reference sequence). CDR3 loop: CATSRDRTVGDEKLFF. In nucleotides, the CDR3 is TGTGCCACCAGCAGAGATCGGACAGTCGGTGATGAAAAACTGTTTTTT.

The rearrangement uses TRBV7-2 and TRBJ2-3; D remains unclear. Germline V gene sequence: CDR1 SGHTA, CDR2 FQGNSA. CDR3 length: 14 residues. Deletions cut 1 base from V and 4 bases from J, with 9 bases between. The CDR3 is CASSLVVSADTQYF. CDR3 DNA: TGTGCCAGCAGCTTAGTTGTGTCCGCAGATACGCAGTATTTT.

In this sample, this clone turned up a few times. The chain joins TRBV30 to TRBJ2-2, with 9 positions matching TRBD1. The CDR3 covers 14 residues. The ends lost 0 bases at V and 7 bases at J; junction bases unmatched: 3. Germline values: CDR1 GTSNPN, CDR2 SVGIG (reference sequence). The CDR3 bases are TGTGCCTGGAGTGTACAGGGGGCCGGCGGGGAGCTGTTTTTT. This translates into CAWSVQGAGGELFF.

The chain joins TRBV4-2 to TRBJ2-7; the D is unclear. The CDR3 spans 11 residues. Trimming removed 3 bases from V and 4 bases from J, with 4 bases in between. Germline lookup yields CDR1 LGHNA and CDR2 YNFKEQ. The CDR3 loop reads CASSHKYEQYF. The CDR3 DNA follows: TGTGCCAGCAGCCACAAATACGAGCAGTACTTC.